One and the same sample provided the 27 T cell receptor beta chains below, sequenced in a study of shared clonotypes between healthy human individuals. Data came from immunoSEQ multiplex PCR; TCRdb stores just in-frame clones and leaves some out. The data contain about 2.5 million clones, around 90% of them singletons. Input material: naive CD4+ T cells from PBMCs. Subset denoted: CD45RA+ positively selected. The receptors here all came from a man younger than 30 in good health. Some clones in this sample may be carry-over from other donors' samples.

This chain links TRBV5-4 with TRBJ2-7, with 9 bases matching TRBD2. The CDR3 extends over 17 amino acids. From germline, CDR1 is SGHNT and CDR2 YYREEE (reference sequence). V trimming: 0 bases; J trimming: 3 bases; junction bases outside the gene matches: 10. CDR3 in amino acids: CASSLDASGEWNYEQYF. DNA for the CDR3: TGTGCCAGCAGCTTGGACGCTAGCGGGGAGTGGAACTACGAGCAGTACTTC.

This chain links TRBV28 with TRBJ1-2, with D possibly matching TRBD1 (6 bases). Germline V gene lookup returns CDR1 MDHEN and CDR2 SYDVKM. The CDR3 is 14 residues long. Trimming took 4 bases from V and 7 from J, leaving 16 bases between them. The CDR3 nucleotides are TGTGCCAGCAGTTCCCTCTACAGGGCGAGTGGCTACACCTTC. Amino acids: CASSSLYRASGYTF.

Notes on this clone: The same CDR3 also results from other DNA sequences found in this sample. This chain uses TRBV5-4 with TRBJ1-2; D is unclear. Germline CDR1 SGHNT, CDR2 YYREEE (reference sequence). The CDR3 runs 14 residues. Trimming cost V 0 bases and J 0 bases, with 6 bases left between them. As DNA, the CDR3 is TGTGCCAGCAGCTTGGCCGGGACTAACTATGGCTACACCTTC. Amino acids: CASSLAGTNYGYTF.

This chain joins TRBV6-6 and TRBJ1-2; perhaps TRBD1 as D (5 bases). CDR1 is MNHNY and CDR2 is SVGAGI in the germline V gene (reference sequence). V lost 2 bases, J lost 6 bases, and 16 bases lay in between. This CDR3 contains 15 residues. CDR3 loop: CASSYPRSEGNGYTF. The CDR3 DNA reads TGTGCCAGCAGTTACCCCCGTAGTGAGGGGAATGGCTACACCTTC.

This chain uses TRBV19 with TRBJ1-1; no clear D. Per the germline V gene, CDR1 is LNHDA and CDR2 is SQIVND (reference sequence). The CDR3 is 13 residues long. Trimming left V 7 bases short and J 2 bases short, with 11 bases between. CDR3 coding DNA: TGTGCCAGTAACCCCGTCCTCAACACTGAAGCTTTCTTT. Its protein is CASNPVLNTEAFF.

V is TRBV2 and J is TRBJ1-1; no clear D. The germline V and J ends were trimmed by 1 base and 0 bases, with 9 bases remaining between them. Per the germline V gene, CDR1 is SNHLY and CDR2 is FYNNEI. The CDR3 consists of 15 residues. CDR3 nucleotides: TGTGCCAGCAGTGAAGAATTGGCAGTGAACACTGAAGCTTTCTTT. Amino acids: CASSEELAVNTEAFF.

Details on this clone: The same CDR3 can be traced to other DNA sequences in this sample. The rearrangement joins TRBV19 to TRBJ2-5; TRBD2 might be the D (6 bases). The CDR3 contains 14 residues. CDR1 is LNHDA, CDR2 SQIVND, per germline (reference sequence). Between the trimmed V and J ends, which lost 1 base and 1 base, there was a span of 7 bases. In DNA form, the CDR3 reads TGTGCCAGTAGTATAGGCGGGGCCCAAGAGACCCAGTACTTC. Protein sequence: CASSIGGAQETQYF.

With respect to this clone: This specimen includes other DNA sequences encoding the same CDR3. J is TRBJ1-5 and V is TRBV27; the D is unclear. This CDR3 spans 12 amino acids. The V end was cut by 6 bases, the J end by 4 bases, with 7 bases between. The V gene's germline CDR1 is MNHEY and CDR2 SMNVEV (reference sequence). This chain's CDR3 is CASRTGNQPQHF. For the CDR3, the DNA is TGTGCCAGCAGGACTGGGAATCAGCCCCAGCATTTT.

About this clone itself: At the DNA level, this CDR3 is encoded by other sequences in the same sample as well. This chain uses TRBV28 with TRBJ2-5; possible D gene TRBD2, 6 bases. The CDR3 is 14 amino acids. The ends were cut back, 4 bases at V and 5 bases at J, with 14 bases in the middle. The germline CDR1 and CDR2 sequences are MDHEN and SYDVKM. DNA for the CDR3: TGTGCCAGCAGTTCACCAGGAGGGCGGGAGACCCAGTACTTC. This encodes CASSSPGGRETQYF.

V and J are TRBV29-1 and TRBJ1-6; D remains unclear. The CDR3 runs to 11 residues. From germline, CDR1 is SQVTM and CDR2 ANQGSEA. V lost 4 bases and J 8 bases, leaving 6 bases between the germline ends. In DNA form, the CDR3 reads TGCAGCGTTGGTTTTGATTCACCCCTCCACTTT. Amino acid sequence: CSVGFDSPLHF.

This chain links TRBV5-6 with TRBJ1-5; D might be TRBD1 (5 bases). The CDR3 is made up of 15 amino acids. Germline V CDR1 and CDR2: SGHDT, YYEEEE. V was pared by 1 base and J by 6 bases, with 14 bases between. CDR3 in amino acids: CASSLSQTGGQPQHF. CDR3 DNA: TGTGCCAGCAGCTTGAGTCAGACGGGGGGTCAGCCCCAGCATTTT. The entire variable domain, with the rest obtained from reference TRBV5-6 and TRBJ1-5, is as follows: DAGVTQSPTHLIKTRGQQVTLRCSPKSGHDTVSWYQQALGQGPQFIFQYYEEEERQRGNFPDRFSGHQFPNYSSELNVNALLLGDSALYLCASSLSQTGGQPQHFGDGTRLSIL.

The chain employs TRBV10-2 and TRBJ1-2; D remains unclear. The CDR3 contains 12 residues. Germline loops: CDR1 WSHSY, CDR2 SAAADI. Deletions cut 0 bases from V and 6 bases from J, with 5 bases between. CDR3 sequence reads: CASSESWDGYTF. The CDR3 DNA reads TGCGCCAGCAGTGAGTCGTGGGATGGCTACACCTTC.

The genes are TRBV7-3 and TRBJ2-2; D is perhaps TRBD2 (6 bases). The CDR3 is 19 residues long. Trimming stripped 0 bases from V and 6 bases from J, with 23 bases between. The germline V gene has CDR1 SGHTA and CDR2 FQGTGA. This CDR3 is CASSLTPSSGLRGAGELFF. Here the CDR3 DNA reads TGTGCCAGCAGCTTAACACCGTCATCGGGACTCCGGGGCGCCGGGGAGCTGTTTTTT.

With regard to this clone: Other DNA sequences in the sample encode the same CDR3. The gene calls are TRBV10-3 and TRBJ1-1; D is possibly TRBD1 (6 bases). Trimming left V 3 bases short and J 1 base short, with 9 bases between. The CDR3 totals 14 residues. Germline values: CDR1 ENHRY, CDR2 SYGVKD. CDR3 region: CAISEGQPNTEAFF. The DNA of the CDR3 is TGTGCCATCAGTGAAGGACAGCCGAACACTGAAGCTTTCTTT.

This chain uses TRBV6-1 with TRBJ2-1, with D perhaps TRBD2 (5 bases). V dropped 7 bases and J dropped 7 bases, with 11 bases sitting between them. The CDR3 loop spans 12 amino acids. Germline-derived CDR1 and CDR2 are MNHNS and SASEGT. The CDR3 DNA sequence: TGTGCCAGCATACCGGGGAAGAATGAGCAGTTCTTC. It codes for CASIPGKNEQFF.

Concerning this clone itself: The sample carries other DNA sequences with the same CDR3. V gene TRBV20-1 combines with J gene TRBJ2-7; the D is unclear. Trimming pared 0 bases from V and 2 bases from J, leaving 2 bases between. Per germline, CDR1 DFQATT and CDR2 SNEGSKA (reference sequence). This CDR3 comprises 11 residues. In DNA form, the CDR3 reads TGCAGTGCTAGAGACCCCTACGAGCAGTACTTC. Translated, it gives CSARDPYEQYF.

In DNA, the CDR3 is TGTGCCAGCAGCTTAGTTCCTAGCGGGAGGGCCCTAGATACGCAGTATTTT. It is translated as CASSLVPSGRALDTQYF. The chain joins TRBV7-2 to TRBJ2-3; 12 nucleotides align to TRBD2. The length of the CDR3 is 17 residues. CDR1 is SGHTA and CDR2 is FQGNSA in the germline V gene. Trimming removed 1 base from V and 5 bases from J; junction bases left unmatched: 7. Variable domain in full (rest from reference TRBV7-2 and TRBJ2-3): GAGVSQSPSNKVTEKGKDVELRCDPISGHTALYWYRQSLGQGLEFLIYFQGNSAPDKSGLPSDRFSAERTGGSVSTLTIQRTQQEDSAVYLCASSLVPSGRALDTQYFGPGTRLTVL.

Comment on this clone: Distinct nucleotide sequences in the sample also encode this CDR3. This rearrangement joins TRBV7-2 to TRBJ2-7; D remains ambiguous. The germline V gene encodes CDR1 SGHTA and CDR2 FQGNSA. Deletions cut 1 base from V and 7 bases from J, with 11 bases between. CDR3 size: 13 residues. The CDR3 DNA follows: TGTGCCAGCAGCTTAGTGGTAGCTAGGGAGCAGTACTTC. This translates into CASSLVVAREQYF.

The chain joins TRBV7-3 to TRBJ1-1; D gene uncertain. Germline lookup yields CDR1 SGHTA and CDR2 FQGTGA. Trimming removed 4 bases at V and 2 bases at J, with 8 bases between. The CDR3 loop spans 13 amino acids. The CDR3 spells CASSSERNTEAFF. In DNA, the CDR3 is TGTGCCAGCAGCTCAGAGAGAAACACTGAAGCTTTCTTT.

CDR3 sequence (DNA): TGTGCCAGCAGCGCAGGGTCCTACACTGAAGCTTTCTTT. Translated, it gives CASSAGSYTEAFF. The rearrangement joins TRBV7-9 to TRBJ1-1; D is possibly TRBD1 (5 bases). Germline assignment: CDR1 SEHNR and CDR2 FQNEAQ (reference sequence). This CDR3 comprises 13 residues. Trimming cost V 5 bases and J 3 bases, with 10 bases left between them.

The V and J genes are TRBV9 and TRBJ2-1; 10 bases line up with TRBD2. Losses at the gene ends were 0 bases for V and 4 bases for J; bases not matched to a gene: 7. Germline lookup yields CDR1 SGDLS and CDR2 YYNGEE. The CDR3 length is 17 residues. In DNA, the CDR3 is TGTGCCAGCAGCGTAGGGCTAGCGGGAGCAGGGTACAATGAGCAGTTCTTC. Translation gives CASSVGLAGAGYNEQFF.

This clone was seen just once. Other DNA sequences from this sample encode an identical CDR3 as well. This rearrangement joins TRBV18 to TRBJ2-7; 7 bases are shared with TRBD1. Germline V lookup: CDR1 KGHSH, CDR2 LQKENI. V lost 5 bases to trimming and J lost 2 bases; unmatched junction nucleotides: 3. This CDR3 region has 13 residues. The CDR3 spells CASSTGQTYEQYF. For the CDR3, the DNA is TGTGCCAGCTCAACGGGACAGACCTACGAGCAGTACTTC.

The gene calls are TRBV7-2 and TRBJ2-7, with TRBD1 as a possible D gene (6 bases). In germline, CDR1 is SGHTA, CDR2 FQGNSA. V gave up 2 bases and J gave up 2 bases, with 16 bases separating them. The CDR3 totals 16 residues. This CDR3 reads CASSLRSRQVPYEQYF. The DNA for the CDR3 is TGTGCCAGCAGCTTACGTTCTCGACAGGTTCCCTACGAGCAGTACTTC.

The genes are TRBV12-5 and TRBJ2-2; 11 nucleotides line up with TRBD2. Trimming at V came to 5 bases and at J to 1 base, leaving 3 bases not matched to a gene. The CDR3 sequence is 16 residues long. Germline CDR1 reads LGHNT; CDR2 reads FRNRAP. The CDR3 loop reads CASGTGLAGNTGELFF. CDR3 coding DNA: TGTGCTAGTGGTACCGGACTAGCGGGGAACACCGGGGAGCTGTTTTTT.

The V and J genes are TRBV4-1 and TRBJ1-2; 7 bases match TRBD1. Germline CDR1 is MGHRA and CDR2 is YSYEKL. The CDR3 runs 15 residues. Trimming at V came to 5 bases and at J to 3 bases, leaving 9 bases not matched to a gene. This CDR3 reads CASSVRLGQDYGYTF. The CDR3 DNA sequence: TGCGCCAGCAGCGTACGACTTGGACAGGACTATGGCTACACCTTC.

This clone was seen only a few times. The chain joins TRBV30 to TRBJ2-2; 9 nucleotides line up with TRBD2. Germline loops: CDR1 GTSNPN, CDR2 SVGIG (reference sequence). This CDR3 is 19 amino acids long. Germline trimming cut 0 bases from V and 6 bases from J; bases unmatched to any gene: 17. The CDR3: CAWSVYLGFSGRVAGELFF. The CDR3 nucleotides are TGTGCCTGGAGTGTTTACCTAGGATTTAGCGGGAGAGTAGCCGGGGAGCTGTTTTTT.

V gene TRBV7-2 combines with J gene TRBJ2-1, with D possibly being TRBD2 (5 bases). Germline CDR1 SGHTA, CDR2 FQGNSA. Trimming left V 4 bases short and J 0 bases short, with 22 bases between. The CDR3 extends over 19 amino acids. CDR3 protein: CASSYPGRGSALSYNEQFF. CDR3 nucleotides: TGTGCCAGCAGCTACCCCGGTCGGGGTTCTGCGCTCTCCTACAATGAGCAGTTCTTC.